Included here is one T cell receptor beta chain sequence, with context. Profiling relied on immunoSEQ multiplex PCR, and the TCRdb table lists in-frame clones only, not all of them. The sample yields under 70,000 clones, 80% to 85% seen once. The V gene's germline CDR1 is LNHDA and CDR2 SQIVND (reference sequence). The CDR3 is 16 amino acids. Trimming took 1 base from V and 2 from J, leaving 14 bases between them. The data derive from a study of T cell responses to AZD1222 COVID-19 vaccine. The V and J genes are TRBV19 and TRBJ2-5; D gene unclear. The sequencing here drew on peripheral blood, taken on day 0 of AZD1222 vaccination. The sequence was collected from an adult in good health. This CDR3 is CASSIASSSVQETQYF. The CDR3 region has the DNA TGTGCCAGTAGTATAGCGTCTAGTTCGGTACAAGAGACCCAGTACTTC.